This paragraph reports one T cell receptor (beta chain). What it recognizes is unknown. Pooled samples include second doses given at about 4 or 12 weeks. This entry is derived from a study of T cell responses to AZD1222 COVID-19 vaccine. TCRdb's table, derived via immunoSEQ multiplex PCR, lists solely in-frame clones and lacks some. Of around 160,000 clones listed, around 93% are singletons. General study points: Seropositive AZD1222 recipients at baseline numbered only 6 or 7. Regions left unmutated in variants are reportedly the target of nearly half of spike-specific TCRs.

This specimen consisted of peripheral blood, obtained 28 days after the second AZD1222 dose. The clonotype originates from an adult who received the AZD1222 COVID-19 vaccine.

CDR3 in DNA: TGCGCCAGCAGTCAATCCGACAGACAGACGGGAAAACTGTTTTTT. It codes for CASSQSDRQTGKLFF. This chain uses TRBV23-1 with TRBJ1-4, with D possibly matching TRBD1 (5 bases). TRBV23-1 is designated an ORF whose function remains uncertain. The germline V and J ends were trimmed by 0 bases and 10 bases, with 15 bases remaining between them. This CDR3 is built from 15 residues.